This T cell receptor (beta chain) was observed in a study of immune evolution from preneoplasia to lung adenocarcinoma. H&E slides confirmed each diagnosis, reviewed by two pathologists independently. Produced via immunoSEQ multiplex PCR; TCRdb's table is partial and in-frame only. The table has approximately 3,600 clones, around three quarters seen once. V lost 7 bases, J lost 7 bases, and 7 bases stayed unmatched. The CDR3 totals 14 residues. The germline V gene encodes CDR1 LGHNT and CDR2 FRNRAP. The sequence was collected from a person aged 55-85 years with lung adenocarcinoma. V is TRBV12-5 and J is TRBJ2-1, with 10 bases lining up with TRBD1. Sequencing was carried out using FFPE adjacent normal lung tissue. CDR3 bases: TGTGCTAGTGCCCCGGGACAGGGGTTTAATGAGCAGTTCTTC. It yields the protein CASAPGQGFNEQFF.